This TCR beta chain was sequenced during a study of beta chain features in type 1 diabetes. This clone was seen a few times. The target antigen is unknown. The CDR3 extends over 11 amino acids. The V gene lost 4 bases and the J gene lost 11 bases, with 9 bases spanning the gap. Germline lookup yields CDR1 SEHNR and CDR2 FQNEAQ (reference sequence). Study results and limitations: In all four CD4+ subsets, TCRB CDR3 length was significantly, moderately reduced in type 1 diabetes. Compared to healthy donors, patients appeared to have naive, central memory and Treg TCRB repertoires that were more alike.

All of the isolated RNA was reverse transcribed, so expressed TCRB transcripts were sequenced. Here immunoSEQ multiplex PCR was the method, and the copy in TCRdb shows in-frame clones only, minus some. The table shows hundreds of thousands of clones, with around 10% occurring only once. V usage is TRBV7-9 and J usage is TRBJ1-5, with D possibly being TRBD1 (5 bases). The sequence was obtained from a woman aged 18-29 years in good health. Material: naive CD4+ T cells from blood. As DNA, the CDR3 is TGTGCCAGCAGCTCGCTGGGGGCCCAGCATTTT. This gives the protein CASSSLGAQHF.